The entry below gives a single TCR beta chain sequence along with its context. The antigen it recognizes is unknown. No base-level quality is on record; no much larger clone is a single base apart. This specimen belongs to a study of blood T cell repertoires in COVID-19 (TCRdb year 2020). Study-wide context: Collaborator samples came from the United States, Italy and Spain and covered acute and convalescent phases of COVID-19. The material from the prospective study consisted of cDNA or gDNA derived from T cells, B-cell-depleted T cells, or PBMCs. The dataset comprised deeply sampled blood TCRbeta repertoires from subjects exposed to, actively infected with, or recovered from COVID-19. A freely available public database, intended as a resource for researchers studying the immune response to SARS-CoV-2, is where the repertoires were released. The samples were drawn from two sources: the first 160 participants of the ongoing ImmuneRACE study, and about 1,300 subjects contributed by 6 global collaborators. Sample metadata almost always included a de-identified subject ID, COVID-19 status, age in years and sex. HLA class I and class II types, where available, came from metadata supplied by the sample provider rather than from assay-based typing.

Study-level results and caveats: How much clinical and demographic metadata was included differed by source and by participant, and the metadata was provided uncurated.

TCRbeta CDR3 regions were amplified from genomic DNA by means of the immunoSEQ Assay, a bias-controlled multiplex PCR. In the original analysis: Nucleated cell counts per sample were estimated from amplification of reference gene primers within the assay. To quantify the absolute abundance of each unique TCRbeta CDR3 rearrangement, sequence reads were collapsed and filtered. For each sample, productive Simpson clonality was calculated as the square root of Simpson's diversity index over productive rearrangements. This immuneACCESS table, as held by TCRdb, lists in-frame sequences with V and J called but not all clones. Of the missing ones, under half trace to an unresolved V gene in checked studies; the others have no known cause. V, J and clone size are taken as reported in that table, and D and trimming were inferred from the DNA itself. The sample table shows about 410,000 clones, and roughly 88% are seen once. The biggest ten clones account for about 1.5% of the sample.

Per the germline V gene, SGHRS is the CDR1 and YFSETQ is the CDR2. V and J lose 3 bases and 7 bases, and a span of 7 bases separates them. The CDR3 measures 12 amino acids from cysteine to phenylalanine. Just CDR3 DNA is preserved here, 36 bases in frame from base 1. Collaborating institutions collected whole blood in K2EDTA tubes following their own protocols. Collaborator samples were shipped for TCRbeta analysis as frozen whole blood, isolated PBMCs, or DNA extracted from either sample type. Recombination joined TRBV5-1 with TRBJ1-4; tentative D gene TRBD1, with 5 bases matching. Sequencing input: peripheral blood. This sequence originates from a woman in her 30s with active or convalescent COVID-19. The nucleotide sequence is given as TGCGCCAGCAGCTCCCAGGGTGAAAAACTGTTTTTT. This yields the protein CASSSQGEKLFF.